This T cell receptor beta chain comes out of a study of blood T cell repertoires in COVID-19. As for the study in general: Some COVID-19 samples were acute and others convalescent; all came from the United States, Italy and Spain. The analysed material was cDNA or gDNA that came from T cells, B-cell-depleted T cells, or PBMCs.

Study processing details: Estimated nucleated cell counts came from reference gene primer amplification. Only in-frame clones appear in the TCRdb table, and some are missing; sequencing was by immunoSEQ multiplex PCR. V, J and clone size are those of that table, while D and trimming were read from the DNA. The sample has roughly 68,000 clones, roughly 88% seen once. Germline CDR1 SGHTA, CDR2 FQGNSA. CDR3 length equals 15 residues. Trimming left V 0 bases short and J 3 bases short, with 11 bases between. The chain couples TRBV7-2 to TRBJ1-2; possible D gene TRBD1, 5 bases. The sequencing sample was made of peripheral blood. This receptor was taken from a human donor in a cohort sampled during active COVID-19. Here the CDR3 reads CASSLAPGTDYGYTF. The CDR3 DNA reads TGTGCCAGCAGCTTAGCTCCGGGGACTGACTATGGCTACACCTTC.